This is a list of T cell receptor beta chains from one sample in a study of cytomegalovirus exposure and HLA in healthy donors. TCRdb keeps only in-frame clones here, not all; method: immunoSEQ multiplex PCR. The sample has about 92,000 clones; more than 60% are singletons. The sample consisted of PBMCs. The receptors derive from a man aged 50 to 60 in good health and CMV-seropositive. The CDR3 runs from the conserved cysteine through the conserved F or W. A D gene is named only where the DNA matches it firmly. A row's size may be missing; if present it is once, few, many or a size class.

J: TRBJ2-3; size: .; D: TRBD1; V: TRBV6-5; CDR3: CASSLTGGGGAQYF; DNA: TGTGCCAGCAGCCTAACAGGGGGCGGGGGTGCGCAGTATTTT
J: TRBJ2-1; size: .; D: TRBD1; V: TRBV9; CDR3: CASSDSRDRAYNEQFF; DNA: TGTGCCAGCAGCGATTCACGGGACAGGGCCTACAATGAGCAGTTCTTC
J: TRBJ2-2; size: .; D: TRBD2; V: TRBV5-4; CDR3: CASSAGGSGTGELFF; DNA: TGTGCCAGCAGCGCCGGGGGGTCCGGAACCGGGGAGCTGTTTTTT
J: TRBJ2-7; size: .; D: .; V: TRBV9; CDR3: CASSPIQGGAYEQYF; DNA: TGTGCCAGCAGCCCCATCCAGGGGGGAGCCTACGAGCAGTACTTC
J: TRBJ1-1; size: .; D: .; V: TRBV5-1; CDR3: CASSDRGGTEAFF; DNA: TGCGCCAGCAGCGACAGAGGGGGCACTGAAGCTTTCTTT
J: TRBJ2-1; size: .; D: TRBD1; V: TRBV4-2; CDR3: CASSRGTTGGVYNEQFF; DNA: TGTGCCAGCAGCCGAGGGACGACAGGGGGCGTTTACAATGAGCAGTTCTTC
J: TRBJ2-7; size: .; D: TRBD2; V: TRBV7-2; CDR3: CASSASGGDFSYEQYF; DNA: TGTGCCAGCAGCGCCAGCGGGGGGGACTTCTCCTACGAGCAGTACTTC
J: TRBJ1-1; size: .; D: .; V: TRBV28; CDR3: CASSLDTGFRDTEAFF; DNA: TGTGCCAGCAGCCTGGACACAGGGTTTCGGGACACTGAAGCTTTCTTT
J: TRBJ1-4; size: .; D: .; V: TRBV5-6; CDR3: CASKAYCRFF; DNA: TGTGCCAGCAAAGCTTATTGCCGGTTTTTT
J: TRBJ2-1; size: .; D: TRBD2; V: TRBV4-1; CDR3: CASSPRIAGPQFF; DNA: TGCGCCAGCAGCCCCAGGATAGCGGGGCCACAGTTCTTC
J: TRBJ1-1; size: .; D: .; V: TRBV4-3; CDR3: CASSQVGRANTEAFF; DNA: TGCGCCAGCAGCCAAGTGGGCAGGGCCAACACTGAAGCTTTCTTT
J: TRBJ1-3; size: .; D: .; V: TRBV29-1; CDR3: CSVGTAGSSGNTIYF; DNA: TGCAGCGTGGGAACAGCGGGAAGCTCTGGAAACACCATATATTTT
J: TRBJ1-5; size: .; D: .; V: TRBV29-1; CDR3: CSVAVGAPNQPQNF; DNA: .
J: TRBJ1-2; size: .; D: TRBD1; V: TRBV19; CDR3: CASGDRANYGYTF; DNA: TGTGCCAGTGGGGACAGGGCTAACTATGGCTACACCTTC
J: TRBJ1-4; size: .; D: TRBD1; V: TRBV10-3; CDR3: CAIRPTGGEKLFF; DNA: TGTGCCATCAGGCCGACAGGGGGTGAAAAACTGTTTTTT
J: TRBJ1-1; size: once; D: .; V: TRBV28; CDR3: CASRLQVGTEAFF; DNA: TGTGCCAGCAGGCTACAGGTAGGCACTGAAGCTTTCTTT
J: TRBJ1-6; size: .; D: .; V: TRBV2; CDR3: CASRGGVVASPLHF; DNA: TGTGCCAGCAGGGGAGGAGTAGTGGCTTCACCCCTCCACTTT
J: TRBJ2-1; size: .; D: TRBD1; V: TRBV5-1; CDR3: CASKRDRGYNEQFF; DNA: TGCGCCAGCAAACGGGACAGGGGCTACAATGAGCAGTTCTTC
J: TRBJ2-2; size: few; D: TRBD1; V: TRBV5-6; CDR3: CASSVTTGGLNTGELFF; DNA: TGTGCCAGCAGCGTTACTACAGGGGGCCTAAACACCGGGGAGCTGTTTTTT
J: TRBJ2-2; size: few; D: TRBD2; V: TRBV28; CDR3: CASSLTGGNTGELFF; DNA: TGTGCCAGCAGTTTGACGGGGGGGAACACCGGGGAGCTGTTTTTT
J: TRBJ1-5; size: few; D: TRBD1; V: TRBV4-2; CDR3: CASSPDRGNQPQHF; DNA: TGTGCCAGCAGCCCGGACAGGGGCAATCAGCCCCAGCATTTT
J: TRBJ2-7; size: .; D: .; V: TRBV15; CDR3: CATSGTTNRYWISEQYF; DNA: TGTGCCACCAGCGGAACCACGAACAGGTATTGGATATCCGAGCAGTACTTC
J: TRBJ1-6; size: .; D: TRBD1; V: TRBV14; CDR3: CASSQAGGTTYNSPLHF; DNA: TGTGCCAGCAGCCAAGCAGGGGGCACAACCTATAATTCACCCCTCCACTTT
J: TRBJ2-7; size: few; D: TRBD2; V: TRBV5-5; CDR3: CASSSGLAGGPTYEQYF; DNA: TGTGCCAGCAGCTCGGGACTAGCGGGGGGTCCAACCTACGAGCAGTACTTC
J: TRBJ1-2; size: once; D: .; V: TRBV6-5; CDR3: CASGQGTNYGYTF; DNA: TGTGCCAGCGGCCAGGGGACAAACTATGGCTACACCTTC
J: TRBJ2-7; size: .; D: TRBD1; V: TRBV7-8; CDR3: CASSLVGGTGGEQYF; DNA: TGTGCCAGCAGCTTAGTAGGTGGGACAGGGGGCGAGCAGTACTTC
J: TRBJ1-2; size: .; D: TRBD1; V: TRBV27; CDR3: CASSFMVEGTGEVDSYGYTF; DNA: TGTGCCAGCAGTTTCATGGTAGAAGGGACAGGGGAGGTTGATAGCTATGGCTACACCTTC
J: TRBJ1-4; size: .; D: .; V: TRBV13; CDR3: CASSLGPGIAGEKLFF; DNA: TGTGCCAGCAGCTTAGGTCCGGGGATCGCAGGCGAAAAACTGTTTTTT
J: TRBJ1-4; size: .; D: .; V: TRBV10-3; CDR3: CAISDGGINEKLFF; DNA: TGTGCCATCAGTGATGGCGGAATAAATGAAAAACTGTTTTTT
J: TRBJ2-7; size: .; D: .; V: TRBV5-6; CDR3: CASSSIHRSEQYF; DNA: TGTGCCAGCAGCAGTATTCATCGCAGCGAGCAGTACTTC
J: TRBJ2-5; size: few; D: TRBD1; V: TRBV19; CDR3: CASSVGQGSETQYF; DNA: TGTGCCAGTAGTGTGGGACAGGGGTCAGAGACCCAGTACTTC
J: TRBJ1-2; size: .; D: .; V: TRBV30; CDR3: CAWSVQPPRWNTF; DNA: TGTGCCTGGAGTGTACAGCCTCCTCGGTGGAACACCTTC
J: TRBJ1-2; size: .; D: .; V: TRBV28; CDR3: CASSLLVGRDGYTF; DNA: TGTGCCAGCAGTTTATTGGTCGGGCGGGATGGCTACACCTTC